This T cell receptor (beta chain) was sequenced during a study of beta chain features in type 1 diabetes (dated by TCRdb to about 2018). At the level of the whole study: Mean age, gender distribution, total cell number and subset yield were not different between patients and healthy donors. A total of some 100,000,000 sorted cells were examined across all samples, and the number of cells per subset was strongly correlated with RNA yield. The study compared TCRB repertoires of sorted circulating CD4+ T cell subsets between recently diagnosed type 1 diabetes patients and matched healthy donors. Regulatory and stem cell-like memory subsets were isolated from only 8 patients and roughly 8 healthy donors, whereas naive and central memory subsets came from all 30 or so donors.

This clone was seen more than once but under ten times. This clone's antigen is unknown. No quality values exist for individual bases; no much larger clone is one base distant. Findings and caveats that apply to the study as a whole: Type 1 diabetes patients showed a moderate but significant shortening of TCRB CDR3 length in all four CD4+ subsets. Because cDNA rather than genomic DNA was sequenced, highly expressing activated cells could have been over-represented, although no difference in activation and CD3 levels was found between groups. Only small numbers of individuals were included in the HLA sub-analyses, which left unresolved whether HLA type had any influence on TCRB rearrangement. At VDJ recombination sites, patients with type 1 diabetes made fewer insertions and deleted more nucleotides, a pattern implying thymic rearrangement abnormalities. Naive, central memory and regulatory TCRB repertoires appeared more similar among patients than among healthy donors. PCR might favor shorter templates, but patient and control samples were amplified and corrected together, so any skew would affect both groups equally.

Based on the germline V gene, the CDR1 and CDR2 sequences are SNHLY and FYNNEI. The CDR3 numbers 16 residues from cysteine through phenylalanine. Of all the DNA, just the CDR3 is kept, 48 bases in frame from base 1. V is pruned by 6 bases and J by 5 bases, leaving 8 bases of the junction without a gene match. The entire amount of isolated RNA was reverse transcribed using the High Capacity cDNA Reverse Transcription Kit, so the sequenced TCRB transcripts were expressed ones. Naive, central memory and regulatory T cell samples underwent deep immunoSEQ sequencing, averaging roughly 3.5 million total reads per sample. Sorted cells were lysed in RLT buffer and RNA was extracted with DNase-treated RNeasy Micro or Mini kits, depending on cell number. Each cell subset was processed on its own to prevent cross-contamination, while patient and healthy donor samples were processed together. The immunoSEQ multiplex PCR was used to amplify TCRB sequences from cDNA, yielding 87-bp fragments that span the CDR3 region. The amplicons were sequenced using the Illumina HiSeq platform. The original methods were these. Synthetic template baselines were used to correct PCR bias computationally, reads within Hamming distance 2 were collapsed, and singletons that could not be merged were discarded. Reads were aligned against IMGT to assign V, D and J genes, CDR3 length and insertions or deletions at six rearrangement sites. Within each subset, clonotype counts were normalized to the number of sorted cells before true diversity and Gini coefficients were calculated with the tcR R package. Repertoire sharing was quantified using the overlap coefficient calculated on TCRB nucleotide sequences. TCRdb provides this immuneACCESS table in a form limited to in-frame rearrangements. Some clones are lacking; in checked studies, under half of them reflect an unresolved V gene, and why the rest are absent is not known. That table supplies the V and J calls and clone size; D and trimming were determined from the DNA. The sample table records approximately 160,000 clones; about 9.1% of these occur just once. The ten largest clones add up to around 2.5% of the sample.

Each donor gave one peripheral blood draw, averaging approximately 120 mL, which was collected into heparinised tubes. A BD FACSAria II was used to sort naive, central memory, regulatory and stem cell-like memory CD4+ T cells with a panel that included CD45RO, CCR7, CD25, CD127, CD95 and CD27. Purity was above 98% for every sorted population. PBMCs were isolated right away by Lymphoprep density gradient centrifugation and were stained directly, without culture. To minimize batch effects, samples were stained and sorted in pairs, one healthy donor with one patient per experiment. The V and J genes are TRBV2 and TRBJ2-2; the central 11 bases match TRBD1. This clonotype was obtained from a woman younger than 35 in good health. Sequenced input: central memory CD4+ T cells from blood. The DNA sequence reads TGTGCCAGCAGCGTGGACAGGGGGCTTGGGACCGGGGAGCTGTTTTTT. The translation is CASSVDRGLGTGELFF.